This passage covers 16 T cell receptor delta chains from one sample sequenced in a study of γδ T cells in repeated Plasmodium falciparum infection. TCRdb reanalysed the multiplex PCR reads with CATT. The data show 85,000 to 95,000 delta-chain clones, 1.4% to 1.5% seen once. Gammadelta T cells were flow-sorted from PBMC into Vgamma9/Vdelta2+ and Vdelta2-negative populations for bulk analysis. The specimen sequenced was gamma-delta T cells from blood. Receptor source: a pool of human donors (malaria-infected and uninfected, not separated).

This clone is deemed medium-sized. Distinct nucleotide sequences in the sample also encode this CDR3. V and J are TRDV1 and TRDJ1; D gene unclear. This CDR3 spans 12 amino acids. Between the trimmed V and J ends, which lost 4 bases and 8 bases, there was a span of 11 bases. Germline CDR1 reads TSWWSYY; CDR2 reads QGS. As DNA, the CDR3 is TGTGCTCTTGGGGCCGTTTCCCAAAAACTCATCTTT. Translated: CALGAVSQKLIF.

This clone has a handful of counts. This DNA's translation differs at residue 14 from TCRdb's protein, which comes from a much larger clone; a read error is likely, and the protein shown is translated from the DNA. This rearrangement joins TRDV1 to TRDJ1; possible D gene TRDD2, 6 bases. No J segment appears in TCRdb, so it was assigned here by matching the sequence to germline. The CDR3 extends over 19 amino acids. Per germline, CDR1 TSWWSYY and CDR2 QGS. Between the trimmed V and J ends, which lost 4 bases and 3 bases, there was a span of 27 bases. CDR3 residues: CALGAFRRPPGPYADKLIF. CDR3 in DNA: TGTGCTCTTGGGGCCTTCCGAAGACCTCCCGGACCGTACGCCGATAAACTCATCTTT.

A word on this clone: TCRdb pairs this DNA with a much larger clone's protein that differs at residue 13, likely a read error; the protein shown was translated from the DNA. The chain recombines TRDV2 with TRDJ1, with 13 bases matching TRDD3. TCRdb supplies no J gene; here it was assigned by aligning the nucleotide sequence to germline. The germline V gene has CDR1 GEAIGNYY and CDR2 EKD. CDR3 length: 16 residues. The CDR3 DNA follows: TGTGCCTGTGTGGGACTGGGGGATACGGGTACCGATGAACTCATCTTT. This gives the protein CACVGLGDTGTDELIF.

This clone has only a few counts. A far larger clone lies a single base away; this is likely a read error. The same CDR3 arises from other DNA sequences in this sample as well. CDR3 residues: CALGELAPPPVLGDTIYPDKLIF. The CDR3 bases are TGTGCTCTTGGGGAACTTGCCCCGCCTCCTGTACTGGGGGATACGATTTACCCCGATAAACTCATCTTT. The V and J genes are TRDV1 and TRDJ1; 13 nucleotides line up with TRDD3. As TCRdb names no J gene, one was assigned here on the basis of a DNA match to germline. From germline, CDR1 is TSWWSYY and CDR2 QGS. This CDR3 is 23 amino acids long. The J segment lost 3 bases and the V segment lost 0 bases, leaving 22 bases of the junction unmatched.

This clone was counted ten times or more. V is TRDV1 and J is TRDJ1; possible D gene TRDD2, 7 bases. CDR1 is TSWWSYY and CDR2 is QGS in the germline V gene. This CDR3 is built from 20 residues. Trimming took off 4 bases at V and 6 bases at J, with 33 bases between the two ends. CDR3 sequence reads: CALGAPPAFLKPNWVYKLIF. The CDR3 bases are TGTGCTCTTGGGGCCCCCCCAGCCTTCCTGAAACCAAACTGGGTTTATAAACTCATCTTT.

This clone appeared many times. The chain is built from TRDV1 and TRDJ1; 10 bases are shared with TRDD3. This CDR3 region has 22 residues. The V segment lost 2 bases and the J segment 6 bases; nucleotides outside the gene matches: 27. The germline CDR1 and CDR2 sequences are TSWWSYY and QGS. The CDR3 nucleotides are TGTGCTCTTGGGGAATTCGCCTCCTACTCCCGACTTCTGGGGGATATCCGTAATAAACTCATCTTT. Translated: CALGEFASYSRLLGDIRNKLIF.

Note on this clone: The protein TCRdb lists belongs to a much larger clone and differs from this DNA's translation at residue 9, which points to a read error; the protein shown is made from the DNA. V is TRDV3 and J is TRDJ1; 12 bases fit TRDD3. The germline V gene has CDR1 TVYSNPD and CDR2 GDNSRS (reference sequence). Trimming removed 1 base from V and 3 bases from J; junction bases left unmatched: 27. The CDR3 sequence is 22 residues long. The CDR3 coding sequence is TGTGCCTTTAAGCGCCACTTCCTACTTCTGACTGGGGGATACAAGCGGGCCGATAAACTCATCTTT. Protein sequence: CAFKRHFLLLTGGYKRADKLIF.

This clone has only a few counts. TCRdb records a much larger clone's protein for this DNA, with a difference at residue 5 that likely arises from a read error; the protein given is the translation of the DNA. The V call is TRDV2, the J call TRDJ1, with 11 bases matching TRDD3. Trimming took 3 bases from V and 1 from J; bases not matched to a gene: 21. The CDR3 contains 21 residues. CDR1 is GEAIGNYY and CDR2 is EKD in the germline V gene. The CDR3: CACDSLTLSVLGDNRTDKLIF. In DNA form, the CDR3 reads TGTGCCTGTGACTCCCTCACCTTATCTGTACTGGGGGATAATCGCACCGATAAACTCATCTTT.

This clone turned up a few times. The protein TCRdb gives is from a much larger clone and does not agree with this DNA's translation at residue 8, likely a read error; the protein shown here comes from the DNA. The CDR3: CALGELAFPMKLGDSPSLALTAQLFF. In nucleotides, the CDR3 is TGTGCTCTTGGGGAACTAGCGTTTCCTATGAAGCTGGGGGATTCTCCTTCCTTAGCTTTGACAGCACAACTCTTCTTT. The rearrangement uses TRDV1 and TRDJ2, with 9 bases fitting TRDD3. The J gene was not available in TCRdb and was assigned here by matching the DNA to germline segments. CDR3 length equals 26 residues. V shed 0 bases, J shed 0 bases, and the junction held 29 bases outside the gene matches. CDR1 is TSWWSYY and CDR2 is QGS in the germline V gene.

This clone is termed medium-sized (0.01 to 0.1%). The rearrangement links TRDV2 to TRDJ1, with a possible D match to TRDD3 (6 bases). Trimming removed 0 bases from V and 3 bases from J, with 16 bases in between. Per germline, CDR1 GEAIGNYY and CDR2 EKD. CDR3 size: 16 residues. The CDR3 DNA sequence: TGTGCCTGTGACACCGTTGGGGGCCCCACCCCCGATAAACTCATCTTT. This sequence encodes CACDTVGGPTPDKLIF.

The sample holds many counts of this clone. The translation of this DNA and the TCRdb protein of a much larger clone differ at residue 10, probably owing to a read error; the protein shown here is translated from the DNA. V gene TRDV1 combines with J gene TRDJ1, with D perhaps being TRDD2 or TRDD3 (7 bases each). The CDR3 has 20 amino acids. With 4 bases removed from V and 2 bases from J, the gap between germline ends came to 29 bases. Germline loops: CDR1 TSWWSYY, CDR2 QGS. DNA for the CDR3: TGTGCTCTTGGGGGGTCCTTTTTCCTACCCATGGGGATAGTAACCGATAAACTCATCTTT. This encodes CALGGSFFLPMGIVTDKLIF.

This clone was recorded a few times. A far larger clone is only one base removed, so a read error is likely. This CDR3 is also generated by other DNA sequences in the sample. The chain is built from TRDV2 and TRDJ1; D uncertain. The J gene comes from matching the DNA to germline here; TCRdb lacks it. Germline V gives CDR1 GEAIGNYY, CDR2 EKD. The CDR3 is made up of 17 amino acids. Trimming shortened V by 1 base and J by 0 bases, and 17 bases separated the two germline ends. CDR3 nucleotide sequence: TGTGCCTGTGACACTGTCGCCAGTGACCCGTACACCGATAAACTCATCTTT. Amino acid sequence: CACDTVASDPYTDKLIF.

This clone has a handful of counts. This likely reflects a read error, since a far larger clone is one base away. Other nucleotide sequences from this sample produce the same CDR3. This chain connects TRDV2 to TRDJ1; the D is unclear. As TCRdb names no J gene, one was assigned here on the basis of a DNA match to germline. Trimming stripped 5 bases from V and 7 bases from J, with 22 bases between. This CDR3 has 15 residues. Germline V gives CDR1 GEAIGNYY, CDR2 EKD. The CDR3 here is CACVRTESYGPKLIF. The CDR3 DNA sequence: TGTGCCTGTGTTCGCACGGAGTCGTACGGGCCTAAACTCATCTTT.

This clone has more than one count but fewer than ten. Translating this DNA gives a protein that differs at residue 14 from the TCRdb one, which belongs to a much larger clone; a read error is likely, and the protein shown is this translation. V usage is TRDV2 and J usage is TRDJ1; TRDD3 agrees at 11 bases. The J gene is absent in TCRdb and was assigned here via DNA matching to germline. This CDR3 has 17 amino acids. CDR1 and CDR2 from the germline V gene are GEAIGNYY and EKD. The DNA of the CDR3 is TGTGCCTGCGGACTGGGGGATATTTTTGGGTCCGCCGATAGACTCATCTTT. It codes for CACGLGDIFGSADRLIF.

This clone was counted many times. TCRdb lists the protein of a much larger clone for this DNA, which differs at residue 11, so this is likely a read error; the protein given here is translated from the DNA itself. This chain links TRDV2 with TRDJ1; 7 positions match TRDD3. CDR3 size: 17 residues. Germline V gene data show CDR1 as GEAIGNYY and CDR2 as EKD. The junction had 11 bases not matched to a gene; V was cut back by 0 bases and J by 2 bases. CDR3: CACDTVGEAPGTDKLIF. The CDR3 DNA reads TGTGCCTGTGACACCGTGGGGGAGGCCCCGGGAACCGATAAACTCATCTTT.

In its sample, this clone was seen many times. TCRdb's protein for this DNA is that of a much larger clone and differs from the translation at residue 15, likely a read error; the protein shown is the DNA translation. The V and J genes are TRDV2 and TRDJ1; 9 positions match TRDD3. Per germline, CDR1 GEAIGNYY and CDR2 EKD. This CDR3 spans 17 amino acids. CDR3 in DNA: TGTGCCTGTAACTATCTGGGGGATCAAGGGTACACCGATAAACCCATCTTT. Translating gives CACNYLGDQGYTDKPIF.